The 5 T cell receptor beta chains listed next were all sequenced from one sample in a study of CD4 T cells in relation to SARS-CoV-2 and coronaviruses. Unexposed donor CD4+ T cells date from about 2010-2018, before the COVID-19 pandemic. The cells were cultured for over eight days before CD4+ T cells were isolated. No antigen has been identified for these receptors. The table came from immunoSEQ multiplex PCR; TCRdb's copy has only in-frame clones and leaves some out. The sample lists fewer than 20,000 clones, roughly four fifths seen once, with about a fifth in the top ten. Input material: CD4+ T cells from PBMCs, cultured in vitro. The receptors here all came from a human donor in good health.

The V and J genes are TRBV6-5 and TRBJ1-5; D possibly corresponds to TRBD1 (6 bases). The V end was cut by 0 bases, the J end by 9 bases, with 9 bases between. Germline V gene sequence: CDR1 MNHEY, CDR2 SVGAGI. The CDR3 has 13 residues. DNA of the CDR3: TGTGCCAGCAGTTACTCAGGAGGGGGGCCCCAGCATTTT. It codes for CASSYSGGGPQHF.

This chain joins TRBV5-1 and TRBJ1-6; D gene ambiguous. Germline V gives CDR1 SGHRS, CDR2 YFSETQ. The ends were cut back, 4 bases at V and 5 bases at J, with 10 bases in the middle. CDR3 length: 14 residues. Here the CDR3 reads CASSLRGNNSPLHF. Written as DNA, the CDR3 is TGCGCCAGCAGCCTGCGGGGTAATAATTCACCCCTCCACTTT.

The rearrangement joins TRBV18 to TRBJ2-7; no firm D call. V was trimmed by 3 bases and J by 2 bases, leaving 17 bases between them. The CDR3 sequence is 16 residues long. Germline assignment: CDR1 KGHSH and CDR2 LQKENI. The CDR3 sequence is CASSPTMDLPPYEQYF. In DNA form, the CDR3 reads TGTGCCAGCTCACCGACCATGGACCTACCCCCCTACGAGCAGTACTTC.

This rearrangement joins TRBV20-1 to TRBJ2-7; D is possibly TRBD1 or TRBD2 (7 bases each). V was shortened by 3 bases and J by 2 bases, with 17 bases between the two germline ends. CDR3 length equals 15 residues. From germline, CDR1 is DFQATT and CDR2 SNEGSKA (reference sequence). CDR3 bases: TGCAGTGCTAGTGGGGGACAGCGGGGAGCCTACGAGCAGTACTTC. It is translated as CSASGGQRGAYEQYF.

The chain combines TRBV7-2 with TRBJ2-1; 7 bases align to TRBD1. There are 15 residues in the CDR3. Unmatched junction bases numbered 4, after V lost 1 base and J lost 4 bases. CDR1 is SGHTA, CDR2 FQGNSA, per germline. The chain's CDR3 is CASSLDRGRYNEQFF. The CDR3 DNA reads TGTGCCAGCAGCTTAGACAGGGGACGTTACAATGAGCAGTTCTTC.